This T cell receptor beta chain is drawn from a study of cytomegalovirus exposure and HLA in healthy donors. Whole-study findings and limits: Common viral pathogens were later found to be apparently linked to several of the most significant clusters.

With respect to this clone: Its cognate antigen is unknown.

Primers included in the PCR were 60 Vbeta and 13 Jbeta primers. TCRdb's table, derived via immunoSEQ multiplex PCR, lists solely in-frame clones and lacks some. The sample includes approximately 150,000 clones, about 84% seen only once; the top ten take 6.2%. From germline, CDR1 is MDHEN and CDR2 SYDVKM. The CDR3 covers 14 residues. Trimming stripped 8 bases from V and 1 base from J, with 13 bases between. Sequenced sample: PBMCs. The clonotype was recovered from a woman aged 40 to 49 in good health and CMV-seropositive. This chain connects TRBV28 to TRBJ2-3; a possible D gene is TRBD2 (6 bases). CDR3 in amino acids: CASRPGGGTDTQYF. CDR3 sequence (DNA): TGTGCCAGCCGCCCAGGCGGGGGCACAGATACGCAGTATTTT.